The entry below describes one T cell receptor (beta chain). Antigen unknown. These data are taken from a study of CD8 T cells in ankylosing spondylitis. Findings of the study overall: Apparently characteristic of ankylosing spondylitis blood was a TCR beta motif (about 8 highly homologous variants).

Germline loops: CDR1 DFQATT, CDR2 SNEGSKA (reference sequence). V lost 3 bases and J lost 6, with 12 bases in between. This CDR3 is 14 amino acids long. TCRdb fed the 5' RACE reads into MiXCR, producing one record per CDR3 protein. The top ten hold under 0.6% of the sample, which has 700,000 to 1,000,000 distinct CDR3 sequences, 10% to 15% seen once. Sample: blood, either unsorted or a sorted T cell fraction (not recorded which). The chain carries TRBV20-1 and TRBJ1-6; no reliable D call. The sequence came from a male donor with ankylosing spondylitis. In nucleotides, the CDR3 is TGCAGTGCTAGTCCTCAATCGGGTAATTCACCCCTCCACTTT. Translating it yields CSASPQSGNSPLHF.